Listed here are 21 T cell receptor beta chains from one sample, sequenced in a study of shared clonotypes between healthy human individuals. Clones were sequenced by immunoSEQ multiplex PCR, and TCRdb holds only the in-frame ones, with some missing. The table lists over a million clones, more than 95% of them singletons. Sequencing input: naive CD4+ T cells sorted from blood. Specified subset: CD45RA+ positively selected. Every receptor here comes from a man aged 25 to 40 in good health.

The chain recombines TRBV4-2 with TRBJ2-4, with 8 bases that match TRBD1. CDR1 LGHNA and CDR2 YNFKEQ come from the germline V gene. J lost 3 bases, V lost 1 base, and 5 bases had no gene match. The CDR3 runs 16 residues. CDR3 in amino acids: CASSQGTGLGKNIQYF. Written as DNA, the CDR3 is TGTGCCAGCAGCCAAGGGACAGGGTTGGGCAAAAACATTCAGTACTTC.

The chain has TRBV29-1 and TRBJ2-1; the D gene is possibly TRBD2 (6 bases). The CDR3 totals 16 residues. Trimming left V 0 bases short and J 1 base short, with 13 bases between. Germline V gives CDR1 SQVTM, CDR2 ANQGSEA. CDR3 loop: CSVEERRAGSYNEQFF. CDR3 nucleotide sequence: TGCAGCGTTGAAGAGAGGAGGGCCGGGTCCTACAATGAGCAGTTCTTC.

The chain joins TRBV11-3 to TRBJ2-7; 8 bases match TRBD1. This CDR3 comprises 14 residues. CDR1 and CDR2 (germline): SGHNT, YENEEA. Losses at the gene ends were 3 bases for V and 5 bases for J; bases not matched to a gene: 6. The CDR3: CASSLTGQGNEQYF. DNA of the CDR3: TGTGCCAGCAGCTTGACTGGACAGGGAAACGAGCAGTACTTC.

The J gene is TRBJ2-3, the V gene TRBV11-2; 8 bases are a match to TRBD1. V dropped 5 bases and J dropped 4; count of bases not matched to a gene: 11. The CDR3 loop spans 16 amino acids. The germline gives CDR1 SGHAT, CDR2 FQNNGV. The CDR3 coding sequence is TGTGCCAGCAGCCCCCTTAGGACAGGGTTCGCAGATACGCAGTATTTT. Residues: CASSPLRTGFADTQYF.

This rearrangement joins TRBV18 to TRBJ2-7; weak D call: TRBD1 (5 bases). Between the trimmed V and J ends, which lost 6 bases and 5 bases, there was a span of 20 bases. The CDR3 covers 15 residues. The germline CDR1 and CDR2 sequences are KGHSH and LQKENI. CDR3 loop: CASSPFVGLKNEQYF. CDR3 DNA sequence: TGTGCCAGCTCCCCCTTCGTGGGGCTAAAGAACGAGCAGTACTTC.

The CDR3 DNA reads as TGCGCCAGCAGTCCCGTTCCACGTCCATCCAATGAGCAGTTCTTC. Amino acids: CASSPVPRPSNEQFF. The rearrangement uses TRBV10-1 and TRBJ2-1; the D is unclear. The CDR3 contains 15 residues. Trimming removed 5 bases at V and 6 bases at J, with 17 bases between. Germline V gene lookup returns CDR1 WNHNN and CDR2 SYGVQD (reference sequence).

The chain carries TRBV18 and TRBJ2-7; D is perhaps TRBD2 (7 bases). CDR1 KGHSH and CDR2 LQKENI come from the germline V gene. This CDR3 has 13 amino acids. The germline V and J ends were trimmed by 5 bases and 2 bases, with 10 bases remaining between them. In nucleotides, the CDR3 is TGTGCCAGCTCAGCGGGGGACACCTACGAGCAGTACTTC. Amino acid sequence: CASSAGDTYEQYF.

V usage is TRBV7-2 and J usage is TRBJ1-1; 8 nucleotides match TRBD1. The germline V gene encodes CDR1 SGHTA and CDR2 FQGNSA. With V trimmed by 0 bases and J by 6 bases, 3 bases remained unmatched. The CDR3 length is 14 residues. Here the CDR3 reads CASSLAMTGAEAFF. In DNA, the CDR3 is TGTGCCAGCAGCTTAGCGATGACAGGGGCTGAAGCTTTCTTT.

The CDR3 nucleotides are TGTGCCACCAGCAGACCGGGGGGGCAGAGGGAGCAGTACTTC. Protein: CATSRPGGQREQYF. The chain carries TRBV15 and TRBJ2-7, with 8 bases matching TRBD2. Germline trimming cut 2 bases from V and 7 bases from J; bases unmatched to any gene: 7. The CDR3 runs 14 residues. The germline V gene has CDR1 LNHNV and CDR2 YYDKDF (reference sequence).

The V and J genes are TRBV5-1 and TRBJ2-1; a possible D gene is TRBD2 (5 bases). Trimming removed 0 bases at V and 4 bases at J, with 17 bases between. This CDR3 is 17 amino acids long. CDR1 is SGHRS, CDR2 YFSETQ, per germline. The CDR3 bases are TGCGCCAGCAGCTTGGACCCGCCGGGGTCTGCGTACAATGAGCAGTTCTTC. Protein product: CASSLDPPGSAYNEQFF.

This chain connects TRBV6-6 to TRBJ2-1; no clear D. Trimming removed 2 bases from V and 5 bases from J, with 13 bases in between. CDR1 and CDR2 from the germline V gene are MNHNY and SVGAGI (reference sequence). This CDR3 spans 15 amino acids. This CDR3 reads CASSYAGLGNNEQFF. CDR3 bases: TGTGCCAGCAGTTACGCTGGGCTGGGAAACAATGAGCAGTTCTTC.

The count of this clone is one. The chain joins TRBV28 to TRBJ2-1; D possibly matches TRBD1 or TRBD2 (5 bases each). The CDR3 length is 14 residues. Looked up from germline, CDR1 is MDHEN and CDR2 is SYDVKM. Trimming left V 7 bases short and J 2 bases short, with 12 bases between. CDR3 DNA sequence: TGTGCCAGCACGGGGCACGGCACCTACAATGAGCAGTTCTTC. Protein product: CASTGHGTYNEQFF.

The chain recombines TRBV4-1 with TRBJ2-2, with a weak D call TRBD1 (5 bases). The CDR3 consists of 13 residues. The germline V gene encodes CDR1 MGHRA and CDR2 YSYEKL. V dropped 8 bases and J dropped 1 base, with 8 bases sitting between them. The CDR3 DNA reads as TGCGCCAGCCTTGGACAGAACACCGGGGAGCTGTTTTTT. This encodes CASLGQNTGELFF.

V is TRBV27 and J is TRBJ2-1; 10 nucleotides line up with TRBD2. V trimming: 6 bases; J trimming: 0 bases; junction bases outside the gene matches: 8. The V gene's germline CDR1 is MNHEY and CDR2 SMNVEV (reference sequence). CDR3 length: 17 residues. The DNA of the CDR3 is TGTGCCAGCAGCTCACTAGCGGGACTGAGCTCCTACAATGAGCAGTTCTTC. Protein sequence: CASSSLAGLSSYNEQFF.

The chain combines TRBV4-1 with TRBJ2-5; 13 bases agree with TRBD2. In germline, CDR1 is MGHRA, CDR2 YSYEKL. The CDR3 runs to 15 residues. V shed 4 bases, J shed 4 bases, and the junction held 3 bases outside the gene matches. The CDR3 sequence is CASSPLAGGPETQYF. The CDR3 nucleotides read TGCGCCAGCAGCCCACTAGCGGGAGGGCCAGAGACCCAGTACTTC.

Here the CDR3 reads CASSQPGDLSNQPQHF. The CDR3 nucleotides read TGCGCCAGCAGTCAACCAGGGGACCTCAGCAATCAGCCCCAGCATTTT. The rearrangement joins TRBV23-1 to TRBJ1-5; perhaps TRBD1 as D (6 bases). TRBV23-1 is flagged as an ORF with uncertain function. This CDR3 region has 16 residues. Trimming cost V 2 bases and J 1 base, with 12 bases left between them.

On this clone itself: The same CDR3 can be traced to other DNA sequences in this sample. The chain combines TRBV18 with TRBJ1-1; D remains unclear. CDR1 and CDR2 from the germline V gene are KGHSH and LQKENI. CDR3 length: 12 amino acids. The V end was cut by 0 bases, the J end by 3 bases, with 2 bases between. CDR3 coding DNA: TGTGCCAGCTCACCACCCGACACTGAAGCTTTCTTT. This codes for CASSPPDTEAFF.

J is TRBJ2-5 and V is TRBV18; D is undetermined. Germline V gene data show CDR1 as KGHSH and CDR2 as LQKENI. V lost 3 bases and J 8 bases, leaving 7 bases between the germline ends. The CDR3 sequence is 11 residues long. CDR3 nucleotide sequence: TGTGCCAGCTCACCGGCGGATACCCAGTACTTC. Translating gives CASSPADTQYF.

J is TRBJ2-2 and V is TRBV5-4; TRBD2 matches 9 bases. This CDR3 has 15 residues. CDR1 is SGHNT, CDR2 YYREEE, per germline (reference sequence). After removal of 3 bases from V and 5 bases from J, the junction contained 5 bases not matched to a gene. CDR3 sequence reads: CASSSKREVTGELFF. The CDR3 region has the DNA TGTGCCAGCAGCTCGAAGCGGGAGGTAACCGGGGAGCTGTTTTTT. Complete variable domain (other parts from reference TRBV5-4 and TRBJ2-2): ETGVTQSPTHLIKTRGQQVTLRCSSQSGHNTVSWYQQALGQGPQFIFQYYREEENGRGNFPPRFSGLQFPNYSSELNVNALELDDSALYLCASSSKREVTGELFFGEGSRLTVL.

The V and J genes are TRBV18 and TRBJ2-1; D is possibly TRBD2 (5 bases). This CDR3 has 15 amino acids. The ends were cut back, 0 bases at V and 4 bases at J, with 10 bases in the middle. Germline V CDR1 and CDR2: KGHSH, LQKENI. DNA of the CDR3: TGTGCCAGCTCACCACCGGGAGCCCCATACAATGAGCAGTTCTTC. Protein sequence: CASSPPGAPYNEQFF.

The J gene is TRBJ2-6, the V gene TRBV19, with a tentative D call TRBD1 (6 bases). The germline gives CDR1 LNHDA, CDR2 SQIVND (reference sequence). CDR3 length: 13 residues. V was clipped by 1 base and J by 12 bases, with 10 bases between them. CDR3 residues: CASSIGTVPVLTF. The CDR3 nucleotides read TGTGCCAGTAGTATAGGGACAGTACCCGTCCTGACTTTC.